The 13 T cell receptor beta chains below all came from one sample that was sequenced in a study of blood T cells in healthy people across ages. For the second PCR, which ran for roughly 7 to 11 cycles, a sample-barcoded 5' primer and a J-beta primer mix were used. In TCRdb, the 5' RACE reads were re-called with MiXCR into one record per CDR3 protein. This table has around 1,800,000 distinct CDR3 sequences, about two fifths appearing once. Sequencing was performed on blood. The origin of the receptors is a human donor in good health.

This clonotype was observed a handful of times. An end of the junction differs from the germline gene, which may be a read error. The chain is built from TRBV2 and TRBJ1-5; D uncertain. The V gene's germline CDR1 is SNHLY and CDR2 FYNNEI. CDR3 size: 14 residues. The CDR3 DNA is TGTGCCAGCAGGGAAGATTATAGCAATCAGCCCCAGCATTTT. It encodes CASREDYSNQPQHF.

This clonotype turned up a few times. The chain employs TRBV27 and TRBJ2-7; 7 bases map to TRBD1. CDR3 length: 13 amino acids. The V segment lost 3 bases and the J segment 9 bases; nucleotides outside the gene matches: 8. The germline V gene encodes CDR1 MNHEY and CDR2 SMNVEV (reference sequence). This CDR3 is CASSLGRGMGQYF. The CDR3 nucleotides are TGTGCCAGCAGTTTGGGCAGGGGGATGGGGCAGTACTTC.

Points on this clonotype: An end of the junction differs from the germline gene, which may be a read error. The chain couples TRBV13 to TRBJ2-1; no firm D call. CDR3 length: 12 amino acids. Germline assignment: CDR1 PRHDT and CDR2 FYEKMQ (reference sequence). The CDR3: CASSIGGREQFF. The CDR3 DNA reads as TGTGCCAGCAGCATAGGCGGACGGGAGCAGTTCTTC.

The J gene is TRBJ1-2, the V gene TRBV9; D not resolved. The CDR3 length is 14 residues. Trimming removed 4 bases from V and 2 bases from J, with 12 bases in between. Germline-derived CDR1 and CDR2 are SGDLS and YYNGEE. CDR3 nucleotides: TGTGCCAGCAGCACCGCCGGGCCAAACTATGGCTACACCTTC. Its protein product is CASSTAGPNYGYTF.

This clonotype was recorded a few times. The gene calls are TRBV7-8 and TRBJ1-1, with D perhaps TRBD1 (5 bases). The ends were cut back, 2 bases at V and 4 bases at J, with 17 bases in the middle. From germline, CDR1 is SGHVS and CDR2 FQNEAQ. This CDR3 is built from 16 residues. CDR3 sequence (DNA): TGTGCCAGCAGCTTAACGCGGGTTGGGGGTGGCACTGAAGCTTTCTTT. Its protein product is CASSLTRVGGGTEAFF. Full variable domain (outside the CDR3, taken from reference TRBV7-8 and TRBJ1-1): GAGVSQSPRYKVAKRGQDVALRCDPISGHVSLFWYQQALGQGPEFLTYFQNEAQLDKSGLPSDRFFAERPEGSVSTLKIQRTQQEDSAVYLCASSLTRVGGGTEAFFGQGTRLTVV.

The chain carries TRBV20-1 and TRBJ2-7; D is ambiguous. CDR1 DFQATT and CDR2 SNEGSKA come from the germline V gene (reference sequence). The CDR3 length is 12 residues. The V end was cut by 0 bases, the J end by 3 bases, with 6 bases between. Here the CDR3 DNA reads TGCAGTGCTAGAGAACGCGGCTACGAGCAGTACTTC. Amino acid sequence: CSARERGYEQYF.

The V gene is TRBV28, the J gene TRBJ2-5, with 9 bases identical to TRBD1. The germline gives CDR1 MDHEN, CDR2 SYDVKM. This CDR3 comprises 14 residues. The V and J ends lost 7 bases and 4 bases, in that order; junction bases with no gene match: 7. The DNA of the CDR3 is TGTGCCAGCACCAGGGCGACAGGGGGAGAGACCCAGTACTTC. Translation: CASTRATGGETQYF.

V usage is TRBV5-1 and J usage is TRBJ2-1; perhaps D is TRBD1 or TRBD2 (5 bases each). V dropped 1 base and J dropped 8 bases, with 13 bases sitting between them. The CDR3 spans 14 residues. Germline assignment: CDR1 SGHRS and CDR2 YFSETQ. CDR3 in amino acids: CASSLHAGRDEQFF. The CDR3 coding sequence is TGCGCCAGCAGCTTGCATGCAGGGCGGGATGAGCAGTTCTTC.

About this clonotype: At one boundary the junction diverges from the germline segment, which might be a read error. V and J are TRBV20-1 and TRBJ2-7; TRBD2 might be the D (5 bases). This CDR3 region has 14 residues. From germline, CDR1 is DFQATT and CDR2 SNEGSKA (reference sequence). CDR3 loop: CCARGGGFSNEQYF. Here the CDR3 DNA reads TGCTGTGCTAGAGGAGGTGGTTTTTCCAATGAGCAGTACTTC.

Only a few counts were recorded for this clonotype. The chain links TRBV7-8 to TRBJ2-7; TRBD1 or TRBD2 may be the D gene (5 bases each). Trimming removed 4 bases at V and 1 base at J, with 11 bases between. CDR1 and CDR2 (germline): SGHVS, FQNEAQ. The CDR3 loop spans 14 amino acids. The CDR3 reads CASSSGRVSYEQYF. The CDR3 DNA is TGTGCCAGCAGCTCGGGACGGGTTTCCTACGAGCAGTACTTC.

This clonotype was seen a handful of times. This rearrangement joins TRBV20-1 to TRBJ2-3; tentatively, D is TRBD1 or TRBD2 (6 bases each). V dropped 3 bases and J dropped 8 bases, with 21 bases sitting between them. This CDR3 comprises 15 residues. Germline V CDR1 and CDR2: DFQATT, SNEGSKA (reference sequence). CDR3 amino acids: CSASPRGQGIGTQYF. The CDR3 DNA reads TGCAGTGCTAGCCCCCGGGGGCAGGGGATCGGTACGCAGTATTTT.

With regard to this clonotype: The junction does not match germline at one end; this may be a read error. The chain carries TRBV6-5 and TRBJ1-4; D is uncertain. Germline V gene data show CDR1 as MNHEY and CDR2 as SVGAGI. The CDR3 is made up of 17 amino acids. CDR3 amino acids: CASSYSVATGVNGKLFF. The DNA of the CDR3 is TGTGCCAGCAGTTACTCGGTGGCGACCGGCGTTAATGGAAAACTGTTTTTT.

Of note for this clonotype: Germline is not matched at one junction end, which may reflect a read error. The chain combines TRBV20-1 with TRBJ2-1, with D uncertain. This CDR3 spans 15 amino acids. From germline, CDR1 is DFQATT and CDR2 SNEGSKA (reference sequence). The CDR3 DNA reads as TGCAGTGCTGGAGATTATGGCTCCTCCTACAATGAGCAGTTCTTC. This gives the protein CSAGDYGSSYNEQFF.